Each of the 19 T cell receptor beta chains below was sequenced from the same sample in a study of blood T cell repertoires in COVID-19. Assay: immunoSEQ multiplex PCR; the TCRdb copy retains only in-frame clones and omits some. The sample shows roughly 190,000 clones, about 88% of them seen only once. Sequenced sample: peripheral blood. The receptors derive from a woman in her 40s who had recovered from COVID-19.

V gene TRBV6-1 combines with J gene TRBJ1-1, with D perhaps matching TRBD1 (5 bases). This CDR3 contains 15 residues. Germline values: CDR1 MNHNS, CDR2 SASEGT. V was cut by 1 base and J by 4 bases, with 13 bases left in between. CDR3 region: CASSEVLGGGTEAFF. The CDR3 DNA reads TGTGCCAGCAGTGAAGTTCTGGGCGGGGGCACTGAAGCTTTCTTT.

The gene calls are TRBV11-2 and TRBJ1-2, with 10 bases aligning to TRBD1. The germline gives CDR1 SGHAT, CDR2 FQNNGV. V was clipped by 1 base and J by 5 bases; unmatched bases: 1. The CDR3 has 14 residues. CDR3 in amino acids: CASSLGQGAYGYTF. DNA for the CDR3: TGTGCCAGCAGCTTAGGACAGGGGGCGTATGGCTACACCTTC.

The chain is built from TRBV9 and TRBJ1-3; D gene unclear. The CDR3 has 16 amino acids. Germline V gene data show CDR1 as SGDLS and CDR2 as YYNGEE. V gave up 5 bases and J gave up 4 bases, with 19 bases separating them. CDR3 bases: TGTGCCAGCAGTGATCGGACGGATCCGGGAGGAAACACCATATATTTT. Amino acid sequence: CASSDRTDPGGNTIYF.

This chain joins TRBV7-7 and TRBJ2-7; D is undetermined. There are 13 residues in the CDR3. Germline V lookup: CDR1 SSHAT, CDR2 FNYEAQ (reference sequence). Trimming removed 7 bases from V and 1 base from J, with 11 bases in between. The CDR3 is CASNARLSYEQYF. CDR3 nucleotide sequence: TGTGCCAGCAACGCGCGGCTATCCTACGAGCAGTACTTC.

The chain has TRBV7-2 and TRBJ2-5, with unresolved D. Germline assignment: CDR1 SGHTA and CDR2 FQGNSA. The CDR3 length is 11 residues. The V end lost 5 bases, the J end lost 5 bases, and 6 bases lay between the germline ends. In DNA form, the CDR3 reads TGTGCCAGCAGCCAAGAGGAGACCCAGTACTTC. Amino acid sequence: CASSQEETQYF.

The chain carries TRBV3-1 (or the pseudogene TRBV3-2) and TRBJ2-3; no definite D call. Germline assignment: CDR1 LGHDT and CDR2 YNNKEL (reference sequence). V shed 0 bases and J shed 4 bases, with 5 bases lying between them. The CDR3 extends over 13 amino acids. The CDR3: CASSQEFADTQYF. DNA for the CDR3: TGTGCCAGCAGCCAAGAGTTCGCAGATACGCAGTATTTT.

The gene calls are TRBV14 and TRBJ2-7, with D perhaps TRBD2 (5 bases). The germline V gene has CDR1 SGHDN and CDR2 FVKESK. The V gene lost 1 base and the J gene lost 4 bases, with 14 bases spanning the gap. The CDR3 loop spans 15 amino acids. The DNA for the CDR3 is TGTGCCAGCAGCCAAGGGTGGGAGAGCTCGTACGAGCAGTACTTC. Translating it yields CASSQGWESSYEQYF.

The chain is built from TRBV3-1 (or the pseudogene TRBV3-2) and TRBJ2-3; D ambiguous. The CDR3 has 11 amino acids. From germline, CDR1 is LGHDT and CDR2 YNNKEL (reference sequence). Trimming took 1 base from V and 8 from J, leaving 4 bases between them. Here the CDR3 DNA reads TGTGCCAGCAGCCAAGCGGGTACGCAGTATTTT. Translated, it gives CASSQAGTQYF.

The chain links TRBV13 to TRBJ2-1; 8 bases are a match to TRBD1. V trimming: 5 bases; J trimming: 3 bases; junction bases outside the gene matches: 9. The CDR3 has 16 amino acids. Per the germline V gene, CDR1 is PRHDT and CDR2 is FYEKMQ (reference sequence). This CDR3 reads CASSLTRTGLYNEQFF. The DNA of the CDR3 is TGTGCCAGCAGCCTAACCAGGACAGGGCTCTACAATGAGCAGTTCTTC. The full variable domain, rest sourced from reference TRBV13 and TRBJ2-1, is AAGVIQSPRHLIKEKRETATLKCYPIPRHDTVYWYQQGPGQDPQFLISFYEKMQSDKGSIPDRFSAQQFSDYHSELNMSSLELGDSALYFCASSLTRTGLYNEQFFGPGTRLTVL.

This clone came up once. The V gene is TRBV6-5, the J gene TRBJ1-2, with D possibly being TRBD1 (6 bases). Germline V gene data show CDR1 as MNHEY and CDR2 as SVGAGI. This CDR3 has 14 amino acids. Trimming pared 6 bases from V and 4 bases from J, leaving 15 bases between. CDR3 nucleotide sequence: TGTGCCAGCAGACAACAGGGAATCGCCTATGGCTACACCTTC. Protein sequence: CASRQQGIAYGYTF.

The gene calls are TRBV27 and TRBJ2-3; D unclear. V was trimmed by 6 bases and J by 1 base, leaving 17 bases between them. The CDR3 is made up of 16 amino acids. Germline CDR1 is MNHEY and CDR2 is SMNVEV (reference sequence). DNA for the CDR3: TGTGCCAGCAGCGTCTCCTCTAGGTTCGGCACAGATACGCAGTATTTT. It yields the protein CASSVSSRFGTDTQYF.

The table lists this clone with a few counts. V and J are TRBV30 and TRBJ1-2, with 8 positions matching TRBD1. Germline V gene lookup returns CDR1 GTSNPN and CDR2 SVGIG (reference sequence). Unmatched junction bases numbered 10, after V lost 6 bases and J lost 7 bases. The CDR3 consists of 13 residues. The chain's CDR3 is CACSRDRPFGYTF. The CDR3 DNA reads TGTGCCTGTTCCCGGGACAGGCCCTTTGGCTACACCTTC.

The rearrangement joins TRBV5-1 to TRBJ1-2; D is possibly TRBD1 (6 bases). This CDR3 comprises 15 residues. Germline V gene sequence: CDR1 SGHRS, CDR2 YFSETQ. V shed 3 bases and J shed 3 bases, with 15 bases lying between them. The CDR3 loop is CASSSSRGRDYGYTF. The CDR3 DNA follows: TGCGCCAGCAGCTCCAGCAGGGGTCGGGACTATGGCTACACCTTC.

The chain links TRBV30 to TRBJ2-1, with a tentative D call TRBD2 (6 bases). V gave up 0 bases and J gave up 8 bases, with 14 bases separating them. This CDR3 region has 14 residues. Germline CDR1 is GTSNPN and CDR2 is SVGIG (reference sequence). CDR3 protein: CAWSVGGSTHEQFF. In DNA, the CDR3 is TGTGCCTGGAGTGTTGGGGGGAGTACCCATGAGCAGTTCTTC.

This chain's CDR3 is CASSLHRGSETNEKLFF. The CDR3 region has the DNA TGTGCCAGCAGTTTGCATCGCGGCAGTGAGACTAATGAAAAACTGTTTTTT. The chain carries TRBV28 and TRBJ1-4; D ambiguous. Deletions cut 3 bases from V and 2 bases from J, with 16 bases between. The CDR3 contains 17 residues. Germline CDR1 and CDR2: MDHEN and SYDVKM.

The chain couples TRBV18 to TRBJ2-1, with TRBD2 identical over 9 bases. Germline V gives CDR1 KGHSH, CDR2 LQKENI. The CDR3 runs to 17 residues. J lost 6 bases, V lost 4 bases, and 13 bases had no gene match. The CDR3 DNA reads TGTGCCAGCTCACTACAAGCGGGAGGTGCCGACACCAATGAGCAGTTCTTC. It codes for CASSLQAGGADTNEQFF. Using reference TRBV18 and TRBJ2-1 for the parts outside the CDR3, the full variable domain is NAGVMQNPRHLVRRRGQEARLRCSPMKGHSHVYWYRQLPEEGLKFMVYLQKENIIDESGMPKERFSAEFPKEGPSILRIQQVVRGDSAAYFCASSLQAGGADTNEQFFGPGTRLTVL.

CDR3 coding DNA: TGTGCCTGGAGTGTAGGGGGGGTTGAAAAACTGTTTTTT. This translates into CAWSVGGVEKLFF. The J gene is TRBJ1-4, the V gene TRBV30; TRBD1 might be the D (6 bases). The CDR3 totals 13 residues. V was shortened by 0 bases and J by 7 bases, with 9 bases between the two germline ends. CDR1 and CDR2 (germline): GTSNPN, SVGIG (reference sequence).

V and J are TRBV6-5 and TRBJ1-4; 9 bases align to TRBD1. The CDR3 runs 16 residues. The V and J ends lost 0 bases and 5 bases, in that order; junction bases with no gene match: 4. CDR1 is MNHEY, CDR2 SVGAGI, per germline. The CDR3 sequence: CASSYSSGTGNEKLFF. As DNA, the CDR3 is TGTGCCAGCAGTTACTCGTCTGGGACAGGGAATGAAAAACTGTTTTTT.

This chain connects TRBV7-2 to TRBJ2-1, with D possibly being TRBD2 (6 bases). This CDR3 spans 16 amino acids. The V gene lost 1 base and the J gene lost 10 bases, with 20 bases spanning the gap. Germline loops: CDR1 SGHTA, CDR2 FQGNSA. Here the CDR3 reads CASSLVATSGSREQFF. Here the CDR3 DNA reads TGTGCCAGCAGCTTAGTAGCGACTAGTGGTAGCCGGGAGCAGTTCTTC.